These 25 T cell receptor beta chains share one sample of origin, sequenced in a study of lymphopenia after photon versus proton radiotherapy. Data came from immunoSEQ multiplex PCR; TCRdb stores just in-frame clones and leaves some out. This table holds some 16,000 clones, 65% to 90% found once. The sequences come from peripheral blood, collected from a patient treated with proton-based radiotherapy. The source is a man between 65 and 85 years old with pancreatic cancer.

The chain joins TRBV15 to TRBJ2-2; TRBD2 matches at 9 bases. The germline gives CDR1 LNHNV, CDR2 YYDKDF (reference sequence). The V gene end was trimmed by 1 base and the J gene end by 0 bases; junction bases not matched to a gene: 6. The CDR3 is made up of 18 amino acids. CDR3 sequence (DNA): TGTGCCACCAGCAGAGGGAGCGGGAGGAACTCGAACACCGGGGAGCTGTTTTTT. It translates to CATSRGSGRNSNTGELFF.

The V gene is TRBV5-1, the J gene TRBJ1-2, with 12 bases aligning to TRBD1. V trimming: 4 bases; J trimming: 3 bases; junction bases outside the gene matches: 4. Germline CDR1 SGHRS, CDR2 YFSETQ. This CDR3 has 15 residues. DNA of the CDR3: TGCGCCAGCAGCCGGGGACAGGGGGCCTACTATGGCTACACCTTC. Protein sequence: CASSRGQGAYYGYTF.

V usage is TRBV29-1 and J usage is TRBJ2-3, with D possibly being TRBD1 (5 bases). Trimming removed 6 bases from V and 3 bases from J, with 7 bases in between. The CDR3 totals 11 residues. Germline CDR1 SQVTM, CDR2 ANQGSEA. The CDR3 coding sequence is TGCAGCGTCCGACAGACAGATACGCAGTATTTT. It is translated as CSVRQTDTQYF.

The chain links TRBV7-3 to TRBJ2-1; no definite D call. CDR1 SGHTA and CDR2 FQGTGA come from the germline V gene. Between the trimmed V and J ends, which lost 0 bases and 8 bases, there was a span of 11 bases. CDR3 size: 14 residues. In nucleotides, the CDR3 is TGTGCCAGCAGCTTAACGGTTGATGGGTATGAGCAGTTCTTC. The encoded protein is CASSLTVDGYEQFF.

The chain is built from TRBV11-2 and TRBJ1-4, with D unresolved. There are 16 residues in the CDR3. V dropped 0 bases and J dropped 3 bases, with 11 bases sitting between them. Germline assignment: CDR1 SGHAT and CDR2 FQNNGV. In nucleotides, the CDR3 is TGTGCCAGCAGCTTAGATCTCCCACCAGCTAATGAAAAACTGTTTTTT. The encoded protein is CASSLDLPPANEKLFF.

This clone was seen more than once but under ten times. The V call is TRBV7-9, the J call TRBJ1-1, with TRBD1 matching over 7 bases. The CDR3 sequence is 14 residues long. Germline V gene lookup returns CDR1 SEHNR and CDR2 FQNEAQ (reference sequence). Trimming removed 6 bases from V and 7 bases from J; junction bases left unmatched: 11. In DNA, the CDR3 is TGTGCCAGCAGGGTTGTAGGGGGCGCCAATGAAGCTTTCTTT. It yields the protein CASRVVGGANEAFF.

The chain joins TRBV28 to TRBJ2-7; possible D gene TRBD2, 6 bases. The CDR3 is made up of 13 amino acids. V was shortened by 6 bases and J by 7 bases, with 16 bases between the two germline ends. Germline V lookup: CDR1 MDHEN, CDR2 SYDVKM. This CDR3 reads CASRPGLSGEQYF. The CDR3 coding sequence is TGTGCCAGCAGACCGGGACTCTCGGGGGAGCAGTACTTC.

The chain employs TRBV5-1 and TRBJ1-2, with D perhaps matching TRBD1 (6 bases). Trimming shortened V by 2 bases and J by 2 bases, and 19 bases separated the two germline ends. CDR3 length equals 17 residues. The germline V gene encodes CDR1 SGHRS and CDR2 YFSETQ. The DNA of the CDR3 is TGCGCCAGCAGCTTCTTCGGGACACCCCAAGGGAACTATGGCTACACCTTC. Encoded protein: CASSFFGTPQGNYGYTF.

The chain uses TRBV7-3 and TRBJ2-3, with a possible D match to TRBD1 (7 bases). V was shortened by 5 bases and J by 1 base, with 16 bases between the two germline ends. The germline V gene has CDR1 SGHTA and CDR2 FQGTGA. The CDR3 runs to 16 residues. This CDR3 reads CASSTGPRGGTDTQYF. The CDR3 DNA reads TGTGCCAGCAGCACCGGACCCAGGGGGGGCACAGATACGCAGTATTTT.

This clone was detected only once. For the CDR3, the DNA is TGTGCCAGCAGCGTAGGGCCGGGCGGGGGATTGAACTATGGCTACACCTTC. Amino acids: CASSVGPGGGLNYGYTF. The chain employs TRBV9 and TRBJ1-2; TRBD1 might be the D (5 bases). CDR1 is SGDLS, CDR2 YYNGEE, per germline. This CDR3 is 17 amino acids long. Trimming left V 0 bases short and J 2 bases short, with 17 bases between.

Here the CDR3 DNA reads TGTGCCAGCAGCCTCCATTTCTCCTCTGGAAACACCATATATTTT. Translating gives CASSLHFSSGNTIYF. This chain uses TRBV7-2 with TRBJ1-3; D is unclear. The CDR3 contains 15 residues. Trimming shortened V by 5 bases and J by 0 bases, and 11 bases separated the two germline ends. Germline CDR1 reads SGHTA; CDR2 reads FQGNSA.

The chain links TRBV7-7 to TRBJ2-7; TRBD2 is a possible D gene (6 bases). The length of the CDR3 is 15 residues. Germline V CDR1 and CDR2: SSHAT, FNYEAQ (reference sequence). Trimming took 5 bases from V and 6 from J, leaving 20 bases between them. The CDR3 sequence: CASSPSSGRGGEQYF. CDR3 DNA sequence: TGTGCCAGCAGCCCCAGTTCGGGCCGGGGAGGCGAGCAGTACTTC.

The DNA of the CDR3 is TGTGCCACCTCCCGCCTGCCCTCCTACGAGCAGTACTTC. Translating it yields CATSRLPSYEQYF. The chain employs TRBV19 and TRBJ2-7; D gene uncertain. The CDR3 is 13 residues long. Looked up from germline, CDR1 is LNHDA and CDR2 is SQIVND (reference sequence). Trimming took off 10 bases at V and 0 bases at J, with 13 bases between the two ends.

The chain couples TRBV5-8 to TRBJ1-3, with D hard to call. The CDR3 covers 15 residues. The ends were cut back, 4 bases at V and 4 bases at J, with 15 bases in the middle. The germline V gene has CDR1 SGHTS and CDR2 YDEGEE. The CDR3: CASSPPSRPGNTIYF. In DNA form, the CDR3 reads TGTGCCAGCAGCCCGCCCTCGAGACCAGGAAACACCATATATTTT.

For the CDR3, the DNA is TGTGCCAGCAGTTTATTCGGGGTCTACAATGAGCAGTTCTTC. It is translated as CASSLFGVYNEQFF. The chain links TRBV27 to TRBJ2-1; perhaps TRBD2 as D (5 bases). The V end was cut by 1 base, the J end by 3 bases, with 7 bases between. The CDR3 is 14 amino acids. Germline values: CDR1 MNHEY, CDR2 SMNVEV (reference sequence).

The rearrangement joins TRBV6-6 to TRBJ2-1, with TRBD2 identical over 9 bases. The CDR3 runs to 16 residues. The germline CDR1 and CDR2 sequences are MNHNY and SVGAGI (reference sequence). The J segment lost 6 bases and the V segment lost 0 bases, leaving 6 bases of the junction unmatched. CDR3 nucleotide sequence: TGTGCCAGCAGTTACTCGGGCGGGAGGGGCCCCAATGAGCAGTTCTTC. Protein product: CASSYSGGRGPNEQFF.

The chain joins TRBV7-3 to TRBJ1-3; weak D call: TRBD1 (6 bases). The V gene's germline CDR1 is SGHTA and CDR2 FQGTGA. Trimming took 7 bases from V and 1 from J, leaving 11 bases between them. This CDR3 is built from 14 residues. This CDR3 is CASTLDSSGNTIYF. The CDR3 bases are TGTGCCAGCACTCTGGACAGTTCTGGAAACACCATATATTTT. The full variable domain, completed using reference TRBV7-3 and TRBJ1-3, is GAGVSQTPSNKVTEKGKYVELRCDPISGHTALYWYRQSLGQGPEFLIYFQGTGAADDSGLPNDRFFAVRPEGSVSTLKIQRTERGDSAVYLCASTLDSSGNTIYFGEGSWLTVV.

The genes are TRBV5-1 and TRBJ2-3; tentatively, D is TRBD2 (6 bases). The V gene lost 0 bases and the J gene lost 4 bases, with 15 bases spanning the gap. The germline CDR1 and CDR2 sequences are SGHRS and YFSETQ. This CDR3 region has 16 residues. CDR3 DNA sequence: TGCGCCAGCAGCTTGGATGGCGGGATGAGCCCAGATACGCAGTATTTT. Amino acids: CASSLDGGMSPDTQYF.

This clone turned up a few times. The chain recombines TRBV5-1 with TRBJ2-3; no firm D call. CDR1 is SGHRS, CDR2 YFSETQ, per germline. CDR3 size: 16 residues. Trimming cost V 4 bases and J 0 bases, with 15 bases left between them. As DNA, the CDR3 is TGCGCCAGCAGCCCCCTCGGGCGGAGAAGCACAGATACGCAGTATTTT. Residues: CASSPLGRRSTDTQYF.

The chain couples TRBV10-2 to TRBJ2-3; D ambiguous. CDR3 size: 12 residues. Germline V lookup: CDR1 WSHSY, CDR2 SAAADI. Trimming left V 3 bases short and J 6 bases short, with 7 bases between. CDR3 protein: CASSESSDTQYF. The DNA for the CDR3 is TGCGCCAGCAGTGAATCTTCGGATACGCAGTATTTT.

The chain couples TRBV19 to TRBJ2-5; D is tentatively TRBD1 or TRBD2 (6 bases each). V was pared by 4 bases and J by 5 bases, with 20 bases between. The germline CDR1 and CDR2 sequences are LNHDA and SQIVND (reference sequence). The CDR3 has 16 amino acids. The CDR3 coding sequence is TGTGCCAGTAGTAAGGGGAGGCAGGGGATGGGGGAGACCCAGTACTTC. It translates to CASSKGRQGMGETQYF.

The chain carries TRBV5-1 and TRBJ2-1, with 8 bases identical to TRBD2. The trim removed 4 bases at V and 8 bases at J, leaving 8 bases unmatched. This CDR3 has 14 residues. The germline V gene has CDR1 SGHRS and CDR2 YFSETQ. CDR3 loop: CASSLSGGPYEQFF. The CDR3 DNA follows: TGCGCCAGCAGCCTTTCGGGGGGGCCCTATGAGCAGTTCTTC.

This clone showed up just a few times. The gene calls are TRBV30 and TRBJ2-2, with a weak D call TRBD2 (7 bases). CDR1 is GTSNPN, CDR2 SVGIG, per germline (reference sequence). Between the trimmed V and J ends, which lost 4 bases and 0 bases, there was a span of 24 bases. The CDR3 runs to 19 residues. The CDR3 loop is CAWKGGFEQAISNTGELFF. DNA for the CDR3: TGTGCCTGGAAGGGGGGGTTTGAGCAGGCCATTTCGAACACCGGGGAGCTGTTTTTT.

The chain combines TRBV11-3 with TRBJ2-5; 8 nucleotides line up with TRBD2. Per the germline V gene, CDR1 is SGHNT and CDR2 is YENEEA. The CDR3 has 18 residues. With 4 bases clipped from V and 5 bases from J, the junction kept 18 bases outside the gene matches. DNA for the CDR3: TGTGCCAGCAGCTCAGTCCGCCTGCTAGCGGGCCCCCAGGAGACCCAGTACTTC. Its protein product is CASSSVRLLAGPQETQYF.

The chain carries TRBV28 and TRBJ2-7, with D possibly matching TRBD2 (6 bases). Germline CDR1 and CDR2: MDHEN and SYDVKM. Trimming removed 5 bases from V and 3 bases from J, with 17 bases in between. The CDR3 has 15 residues. CDR3 coding DNA: TGTGCCAGCAGTGTGGCGGGATCACATCTCTACGAGCAGTACTTC. The encoded protein is CASSVAGSHLYEQYF.